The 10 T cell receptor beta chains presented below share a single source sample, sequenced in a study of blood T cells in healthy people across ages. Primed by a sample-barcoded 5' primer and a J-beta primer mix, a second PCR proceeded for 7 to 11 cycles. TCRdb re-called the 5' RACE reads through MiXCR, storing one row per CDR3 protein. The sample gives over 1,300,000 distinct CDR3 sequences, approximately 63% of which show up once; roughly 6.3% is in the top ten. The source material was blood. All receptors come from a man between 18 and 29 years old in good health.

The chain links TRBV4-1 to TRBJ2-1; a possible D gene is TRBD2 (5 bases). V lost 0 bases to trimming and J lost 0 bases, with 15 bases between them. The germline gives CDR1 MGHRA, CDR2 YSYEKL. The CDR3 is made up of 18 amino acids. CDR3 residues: CASSQDPYGAASYNEQFF. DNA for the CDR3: TGCGCCAGCAGCCAAGACCCCTATGGAGCGGCCTCCTACAATGAGCAGTTCTTC.

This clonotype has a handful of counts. The CDR3 nucleotides read TGTGCCAGCAGCCAAGGTGGACTAGCCAGTGATGAGCAGTTCTTC. Translating gives CASSQGGLASDEQFF. The rearrangement joins TRBV3-1 to TRBJ2-1; the match to TRBD2 covers 8 bases. This CDR3 contains 15 residues. In germline, CDR1 is LGHDT, CDR2 YNNKEL (reference sequence). J lost 8 bases, V lost 1 base, and 7 bases had no gene match.

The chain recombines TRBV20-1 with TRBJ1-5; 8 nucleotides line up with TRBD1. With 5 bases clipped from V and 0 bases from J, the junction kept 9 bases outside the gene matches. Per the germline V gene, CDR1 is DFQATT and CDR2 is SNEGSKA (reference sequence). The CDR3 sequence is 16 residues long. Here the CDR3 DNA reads TGCAGTGCTGCGGCCGTGGGACAGGATAGCAATCAGCCCCAGCATTTT. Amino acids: CSAAAVGQDSNQPQHF.

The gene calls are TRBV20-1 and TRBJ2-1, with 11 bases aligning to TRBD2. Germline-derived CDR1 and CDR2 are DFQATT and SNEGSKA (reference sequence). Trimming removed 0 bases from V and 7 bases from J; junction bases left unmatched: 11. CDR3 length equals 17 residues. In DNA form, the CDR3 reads TGCAGTGCTAGAGATATTGCGCGACTAGCGGGAATTAATGAGCAGTTCTTC. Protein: CSARDIARLAGINEQFF.

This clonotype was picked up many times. The CDR3 loop reads CASSLGATYEQYF. In DNA, the CDR3 is TGTGCCAGCAGCTTAGGGGCCACCTACGAGCAGTACTTC. The genes are TRBV27 and TRBJ2-7, with a weak D call TRBD1 (5 bases). CDR3 length: 13 amino acids. CDR1 is MNHEY and CDR2 is SMNVEV in the germline V gene (reference sequence). V lost 6 bases and J 2 bases, leaving 11 bases between the germline ends.

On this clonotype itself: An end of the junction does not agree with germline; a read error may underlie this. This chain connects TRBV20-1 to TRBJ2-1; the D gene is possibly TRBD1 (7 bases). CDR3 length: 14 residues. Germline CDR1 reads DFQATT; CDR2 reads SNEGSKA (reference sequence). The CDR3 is CSARQGDSCNEQFF. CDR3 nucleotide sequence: TGCAGTGCTAGACAGGGGGACTCCTGCAATGAGCAGTTCTTC.

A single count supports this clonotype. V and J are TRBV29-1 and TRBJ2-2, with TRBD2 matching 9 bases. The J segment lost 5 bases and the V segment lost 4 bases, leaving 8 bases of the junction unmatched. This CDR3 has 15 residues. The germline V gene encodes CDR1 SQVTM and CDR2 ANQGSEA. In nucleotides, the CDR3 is TGCAGCGTTGGCGCCGGGACTAGCTGGACCGGGGAGCTGTTTTTT. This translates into CSVGAGTSWTGELFF.

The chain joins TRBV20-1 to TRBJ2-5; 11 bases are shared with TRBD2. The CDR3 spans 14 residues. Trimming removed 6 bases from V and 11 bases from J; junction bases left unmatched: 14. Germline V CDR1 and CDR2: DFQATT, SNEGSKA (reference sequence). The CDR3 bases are TGCAGTGCGTCGACTAGCGGGGTTTGGAATGAGCAGTACTTC. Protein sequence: CSASTSGVWNEQYF.

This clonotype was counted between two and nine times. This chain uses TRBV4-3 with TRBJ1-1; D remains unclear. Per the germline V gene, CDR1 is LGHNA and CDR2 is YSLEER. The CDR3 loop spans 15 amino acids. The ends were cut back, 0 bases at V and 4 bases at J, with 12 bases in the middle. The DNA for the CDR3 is TGCGCCAGCAGCCAAGAGGGGTATCGGGGCACTGAAGCTTTCTTT. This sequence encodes CASSQEGYRGTEAFF.

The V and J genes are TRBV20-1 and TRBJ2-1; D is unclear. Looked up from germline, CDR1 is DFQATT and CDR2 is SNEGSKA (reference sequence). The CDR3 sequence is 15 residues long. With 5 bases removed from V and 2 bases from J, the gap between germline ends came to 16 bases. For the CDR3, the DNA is TGCAGTGCTTGGACCGGTGTCGGAACCTACAATGAGCAGTTCTTC. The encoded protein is CSAWTGVGTYNEQFF.